These 15 T cell receptor beta chains share one sample of origin, sequenced in a study of cytomegalovirus exposure and HLA in healthy donors. TCRdb keeps only in-frame clones here, not all; method: immunoSEQ multiplex PCR. The top ten hold under 7% of the sample, which has tens of thousands of clones, 93% seen once. The source material was PBMCs. These TCRs come from a young woman in good health and CMV-seronegative.

V gene TRBV29-1 combines with J gene TRBJ2-1, with TRBD2 matching over 13 bases. The CDR3 length is 14 residues. V was pared by 7 bases and J by 7 bases, with 7 bases of the junction left unmatched. Germline CDR1 reads SQVTM; CDR2 reads ANQGSEA. CDR3 residues: CSERGTSGTNEQFF. CDR3 DNA sequence: TGCAGCGAACGAGGGACTAGCGGGACTAATGAGCAGTTCTTC.

The chain uses TRBV27 and TRBJ2-3; weak D call: TRBD2 (5 bases). CDR1 and CDR2 (germline): MNHEY, SMNVEV (reference sequence). V lost 2 bases and J lost 2, with 20 bases in between. The CDR3 runs to 18 residues. CDR3 residues: CASSLGQVERLPTDTQYF. The CDR3 bases are TGTGCCAGCAGTTTAGGGCAGGTAGAGCGGTTACCCACAGATACGCAGTATTTT.

The CDR3 bases are TGCGCCAGCAGCCAAGAACCGGGACATAATAACGGGCTGGCTGAAGCTTTCTTT. It codes for CASSQEPGHNNGLAEAFF. The rearrangement joins TRBV4-3 to TRBJ1-1; possibly TRBD1 for D (6 bases). V was clipped by 0 bases and J by 6 bases, with 23 bases between them. Germline V gives CDR1 LGHNA, CDR2 YSLEER. The CDR3 is 18 amino acids.

This rearrangement joins TRBV5-8 to TRBJ2-7; TRBD1 matches at 7 bases. CDR3 size: 13 residues. After removal of 6 bases from V and 2 bases from J, the junction contained 5 bases not matched to a gene. The germline V gene encodes CDR1 SGHTS and CDR2 YDEGEE. The CDR3 nucleotides read TGTGCCAGCACCCGACAGGGCCCCTACGAGCAGTACTTC. The encoded protein is CASTRQGPYEQYF.

Notes on this clone: Germline and junction disagree at one end, which may indicate a read error. J is TRBJ1-2 and V is TRBV13; D is undetermined. CDR3 length equals 12 residues. Germline CDR1 is PRHDT and CDR2 is FYEKMQ (reference sequence). Written as DNA, the CDR3 is TGTGCCAGCAGCTTAGGCTCCGATTACGAGTCCTTC. It yields the protein CASSLGSDYESF.

V usage is TRBV7-3 and J usage is TRBJ1-1, with TRBD1 identical over 8 bases. Germline V lookup: CDR1 SGHTA, CDR2 FQGTGA. Trimming removed 5 bases from V and 11 bases from J; junction bases left unmatched: 10. The CDR3 extends over 13 amino acids. The CDR3 DNA reads as TGTGCCAGCAGCCCCCGGACAGGGAGTAAGGCTTTCTTT. Protein product: CASSPRTGSKAFF.

The chain is built from TRBV5-1 and TRBJ1-1; D possibly corresponds to TRBD1 (5 bases). V was clipped by 0 bases and J by 5 bases, with 14 bases between them. Germline CDR1 reads SGHRS; CDR2 reads YFSETQ. The CDR3 length is 15 residues. CDR3 in amino acids: CASSLVPAGPTEAFF. The DNA of the CDR3 is TGCGCCAGCAGCTTGGTGCCGGCAGGGCCTACTGAAGCTTTCTTT. Full variable domain (rest looked up from reference TRBV5-1 and TRBJ1-1): KAGVTQTPRYLIKTRGQQVTLSCSPISGHRSVSWYQQTPGQGLQFLFEYFSETQRNKGNFPGRFSGRQFSNSRSEMNVSTLELGDSALYLCASSLVPAGPTEAFFGQGTRLTVV.

V gene TRBV5-1 combines with J gene TRBJ1-6; no reliable D call. The V end lost 4 bases, the J end lost 6 bases, and 5 bases lay between the germline ends. The CDR3 totals 12 residues. CDR1 and CDR2 (germline): SGHRS, YFSETQ. CDR3 region: CASSRSNSPLHF. The CDR3 nucleotides read TGCGCCAGCAGCAGGAGTAATTCACCCCTCCACTTT.

The chain links TRBV11-2 to TRBJ1-1; D unresolved. V gave up 3 bases and J gave up 4 bases, with 6 bases separating them. CDR1 and CDR2 from the germline V gene are SGHAT and FQNNGV. The length of the CDR3 is 12 residues. CDR3 DNA: TGTGCCAGCAGCTTTTTGCGCACTGAAGCTTTCTTT. Protein sequence: CASSFLRTEAFF.

This clone was counted only a few times. The gene calls are TRBV7-8 and TRBJ2-7, with TRBD1 matching over 7 bases. The CDR3 contains 14 residues. The germline CDR1 and CDR2 sequences are SGHVS and FQNEAQ. V trimming: 1 base; J trimming: 1 base; junction bases outside the gene matches: 1. CDR3 protein: CASSLDRGSYEQYF. The CDR3, as DNA: TGTGCCAGCAGCTTAGACAGGGGTTCCTACGAGCAGTACTTC.

The rearrangement joins TRBV19 to TRBJ1-4; 7 bases are a match to TRBD1. V trimming: 5 bases; J trimming: 2 bases; junction bases outside the gene matches: 14. Germline CDR1 reads LNHDA; CDR2 reads SQIVND (reference sequence). This CDR3 region has 18 residues. The CDR3 reads CASSEDDRVIWTNEKLFF. The CDR3 nucleotides are TGTGCCAGTAGTGAGGATGACAGGGTGATATGGACTAATGAAAAACTGTTTTTT.

V usage is TRBV5-4 and J usage is TRBJ1-1; no clear D. Germline CDR1 and CDR2: SGHNT and YYREEE (reference sequence). V shed 1 base and J shed 5 bases, with 6 bases lying between them. The CDR3 is made up of 12 amino acids. The CDR3 loop reads CASSLMSTEAFF. The CDR3 bases are TGTGCCAGCAGCTTGATGAGTACTGAAGCTTTCTTT.

This chain links TRBV5-1 with TRBJ2-2; 9 bases match TRBD1. The ends lost 0 bases at V and 4 bases at J; junction bases unmatched: 7. The CDR3 extends over 17 amino acids. CDR1 and CDR2 from the germline V gene are SGHRS and YFSETQ. The CDR3 here is CASSLAMTGGFTGELFF. The CDR3 coding sequence is TGCGCCAGCAGCTTGGCCATGACAGGGGGATTCACCGGGGAGCTGTTTTTT. Filled out from reference TRBV5-1 and TRBJ2-2, the complete variable domain reads KAGVTQTPRYLIKTRGQQVTLSCSPISGHRSVSWYQQTPGQGLQFLFEYFSETQRNKGNFPGRFSGRQFSNSRSEMNVSTLELGDSALYLCASSLAMTGGFTGELFFGEGSRLTVL.

This clone was counted a single time. The rearrangement links TRBV7-9 to TRBJ1-6; D gene unclear. CDR1 is SEHNR and CDR2 is FQNEAQ in the germline V gene (reference sequence). The CDR3 loop spans 14 amino acids. The V gene lost 1 base and the J gene lost 10 bases, with 11 bases spanning the gap. The CDR3 DNA sequence: TGTGCCAGCAGCTTAGACCTATCGAGGTCACCCCTCCACTTT. Its translation is CASSLDLSRSPLHF.

The rearrangement links TRBV6-6 to TRBJ2-1; 9 nucleotides line up with TRBD2. V shed 4 bases and J 6 bases; nucleotides not matched to a gene: 4. The CDR3 has 14 residues. CDR1 and CDR2 from the germline V gene are MNHNY and SVGAGI (reference sequence). The DNA for the CDR3 is TGTGCCAGCAGTTTAGCGGGGGAGATCAATGAGCAGTTCTTC. Its protein product is CASSLAGEINEQFF.